This entry lists 24 T cell receptor beta chains sequenced from one sample in a study of T cell changes during pregnancy in multiple sclerosis. Generated by immunoSEQ multiplex PCR, the TCRdb table keeps only in-frame clones and is missing some. The sample records over 100,000 clones, about 94% being singletons. Sequencing used peripheral blood, obtained in the third trimester of pregnancy. The receptors originated from a female donor with multiple sclerosis, enrolled in a pregnancy study.

This CDR3 is CASTRKQGIDSPLHF. The CDR3 nucleotides are TGTGCCAGCACCCGAAAGCAGGGGATCGATTCACCCCTCCACTTT. The chain is built from TRBV5-4 and TRBJ1-6; possible D gene TRBD1, 6 bases. Germline CDR1 is SGHNT and CDR2 is YYREEE (reference sequence). Between the trimmed V and J ends, which lost 6 bases and 8 bases, there was a span of 18 bases. The CDR3 consists of 15 residues.

This chain connects TRBV11-2 to TRBJ2-3; tentative D call: TRBD1 (5 bases). This CDR3 is 13 amino acids long. Germline values: CDR1 SGHAT, CDR2 FQNNGV. The V gene lost 5 bases and the J gene lost 1 base, with 7 bases spanning the gap. The CDR3 DNA sequence: TGTGCCAGCAGCCTGACAGGCACAGATACGCAGTATTTT. It translates to CASSLTGTDTQYF. Full variable domain (missing parts from reference TRBV11-2 and TRBJ2-3): EAGVAQSPRYKIIEKRQSVAFWCNPISGHATLYWYQQILGQGPKLLIQFQNNGVVDDSQLPKDRFSAERLKGVDSTLKIQPAKLEDSAVYLCASSLTGTDTQYFGPGTRLTVL.

This rearrangement joins TRBV15 to TRBJ1-5; 7 positions match TRBD1. CDR3 size: 17 residues. J gave up 0 bases and V 9 bases, and 14 bases lay outside the gene matches. Germline-derived CDR1 and CDR2 are LNHNV and YYDKDF (reference sequence). CDR3 sequence reads: CATRPDTGEISNQPQHF. The CDR3 DNA sequence: TGTGCCACTAGGCCCGATACAGGGGAAATTAGCAATCAGCCCCAGCATTTT.

The gene calls are TRBV2 and TRBJ2-2, with D possibly being TRBD1 (5 bases). Looked up from germline, CDR1 is SNHLY and CDR2 is FYNNEI. The CDR3 is 16 amino acids. Trimming took 5 bases from V and 0 from J, leaving 13 bases between them. CDR3 DNA: TGTGCCAGCAGTTCCATGTTGACAGCGAACACCGGGGAGCTGTTTTTT. Its protein product is CASSSMLTANTGELFF. Based on the CDR3 plus reference TRBV2 and TRBJ2-2, the full variable domain is EPEVTQTPSHQVTQMGQEVILRCVPISNHLYFYWYRQILGQKVEFLVSFYNNEISEKSEIFDDQFSVERPDGSNFTLKIRSTKLEDSAMYFCASSSMLTANTGELFFGEGSRLTVL.

The J gene is TRBJ2-5, the V gene TRBV5-1; the D is unclear. CDR3 length equals 12 residues. From germline, CDR1 is SGHRS and CDR2 YFSETQ. The ends were cut back, 3 bases at V and 0 bases at J, with 3 bases in the middle. CDR3 nucleotide sequence: TGCGCCAGCAGCTACAACCAAGAGACCCAGTACTTC. Its protein is CASSYNQETQYF.

A single count supports this clone. The V and J genes are TRBV19 and TRBJ2-7; 10 positions match TRBD2. V gave up 5 bases and J gave up 6 bases; unmatched junction bases: 7. From germline, CDR1 is LNHDA and CDR2 SQIVND (reference sequence). The CDR3 spans 14 residues. CDR3: CASSFTSGISEQYF. Written as DNA, the CDR3 is TGTGCCAGTAGTTTTACTAGCGGGATCTCCGAGCAGTACTTC.

This rearrangement joins TRBV7-8 to TRBJ1-2, with D uncertain. This CDR3 is 14 amino acids long. Looked up from germline, CDR1 is SGHVS and CDR2 is FQNEAQ. Trimming cost V 1 base and J 3 bases, with 9 bases left between them. The CDR3 spells CASSLGGGYYGYTF. The CDR3 DNA reads TGTGCCAGCAGCTTAGGTGGCGGCTACTATGGCTACACCTTC.

The chain couples TRBV6-5 to TRBJ1-3, with a possible D match to TRBD1 (6 bases). Trimming took off 3 bases at V and 0 bases at J, with 12 bases between the two ends. The CDR3 is 16 amino acids. CDR1 MNHEY and CDR2 SVGAGI come from the germline V gene. CDR3 amino acids: CASSYSGTTSGNTIYF. DNA for the CDR3: TGTGCCAGCAGTTATAGTGGGACAACCTCTGGAAACACCATATATTTT.

This clone occurred once. DNA for the CDR3: TGTGCCAGCAGCTGGAGACAGGGGTTTAGCGAGCAGTACTTC. Protein sequence: CASSWRQGFSEQYF. This sequence joins TRBV11-2 and TRBJ2-7; 8 nucleotides agree with TRBD1. The germline V gene encodes CDR1 SGHAT and CDR2 FQNNGV. This CDR3 spans 14 amino acids. Trimming cost V 4 bases and J 6 bases; bases outside gene matches: 8.

CDR3 region: CATGQGEEQYF. CDR3 nucleotide sequence: TGTGCCACAGGACAGGGGGAAGAGCAGTACTTC. This rearrangement joins TRBV6-5 to TRBJ2-7; the match to TRBD1 covers 10 bases. The V gene end was trimmed by 10 bases and the J gene end by 7 bases; junction bases not matched to a gene: 4. CDR1 is MNHEY, CDR2 SVGAGI, per germline. This CDR3 has 11 amino acids.

The chain employs TRBV28 and TRBJ2-4, with D possibly being TRBD2 (5 bases). Between the trimmed V and J ends, which lost 6 bases and 5 bases, there was a span of 17 bases. CDR3 length equals 15 residues. Germline-derived CDR1 and CDR2 are MDHEN and SYDVKM. CDR3 nucleotides: TGTGCCAGCAGCCCAACCGGGGTCCGGGAAAACATTCAGTACTTC. Its translation: CASSPTGVRENIQYF.

This clone showed up just once. The chain couples TRBV6-6 to TRBJ1-5, with TRBD1 matching 7 bases. CDR1 MNHNY and CDR2 SVGAGI come from the germline V gene (reference sequence). This CDR3 has 15 residues. J lost 7 bases, V lost 6 bases, and 12 bases had no gene match. This CDR3 is CASRDEGARRQPQHF. The CDR3 DNA sequence: TGTGCCAGCAGAGACGAGGGGGCCAGGAGACAGCCCCAGCATTTT.

V gene TRBV21-1 combines with J gene TRBJ1-6; the D segment call TRBD1 is taken from the table without a DNA check. TRBV21-1 is flagged as a pseudogene. This CDR3 contains 19 residues. The CDR3 bases are TGTGCCAGCAGCAAAGAGGGGGCGAGGGGCCCAGGCTCCAATTCACCCCTCCACTTT. Its protein product is CASSKEGARGPGSNSPLHF.

The rearrangement uses TRBV7-2 and TRBJ1-1, with 7 bases fitting TRBD1. V dropped 0 bases and J dropped 3; count of bases not matched to a gene: 1. CDR1 SGHTA and CDR2 FQGNSA come from the germline V gene. The CDR3 consists of 14 residues. CDR3 bases: TGTGCCAGCAGCTTAGCTACAGGGGACACTGAAGCTTTCTTT. It yields the protein CASSLATGDTEAFF.

The chain employs TRBV13 and TRBJ2-5; TRBD1 agrees at 8 bases. The ends lost 2 bases at V and 5 bases at J; junction bases unmatched: 7. The CDR3 contains 15 residues. In germline, CDR1 is PRHDT, CDR2 FYEKMQ (reference sequence). The CDR3, as DNA: TGTGCCAGCAGCTTAACCAGGGGGCTGTTGGAGACCCAGTACTTC. Translation: CASSLTRGLLETQYF.

In DNA form, the CDR3 reads TGTGCCAGCAGGGAGGACTTAGCCGGTGGCTACACCTTC. As protein: CASREDLAGGYTF. The J gene is TRBJ1-2, the V gene TRBV6-6; D is unresolved. In germline, CDR1 is MNHNY, CDR2 SVGAGI (reference sequence). The CDR3 has 13 amino acids. V dropped 6 bases and J dropped 7 bases, with 15 bases sitting between them.

The chain combines TRBV9 with TRBJ2-2; TRBD2 aligns across 10 bases. The CDR3 runs 16 residues. Germline CDR1 reads SGDLS; CDR2 reads YYNGEE. V shed 1 base and J 6 bases; nucleotides not matched to a gene: 6. The CDR3, as DNA: TGTGCCAGCAGCGTACGGACTAGCGGTTTACCCGGGGAGCTGTTTTTT. This sequence encodes CASSVRTSGLPGELFF.

The gene calls are TRBV19 and TRBJ1-4; 12 bases agree with TRBD1. CDR1 is LNHDA, CDR2 SQIVND, per germline (reference sequence). There are 15 residues in the CDR3. The V segment lost 5 bases and the J segment 10 bases; nucleotides outside the gene matches: 8. In nucleotides, the CDR3 is TGTGCCAGTAGTCCCGGGACAGGGGGCTTCGGAAAACTGTTTTTT. Translating it yields CASSPGTGGFGKLFF.

This chain connects TRBV6-5 to TRBJ2-2, with D possibly TRBD2 on 5 matching bases. Germline CDR1 and CDR2: MNHEY and SVGAGI. V was pared by 1 base and J by 7 bases, with 16 bases between. The CDR3 length is 16 residues. The CDR3 region has the DNA TGTGCCAGCAGTTACTTTCCCTCTCGGGAAGTCGGGGAGCTGTTTTTT. Translation: CASSYFPSREVGELFF.

This rearrangement joins TRBV5-1 to TRBJ2-5, with D maybe TRBD1 (6 bases). Germline V gene data show CDR1 as SGHRS and CDR2 as YFSETQ. Trimming took off 2 bases at V and 1 base at J, with 15 bases between the two ends. The CDR3 extends over 16 amino acids. The CDR3 region has the DNA TGCGCCAGCAGCTTCTATAAACAGACAGGCCAAGAGACCCAGTACTTC. It is translated as CASSFYKQTGQETQYF.

The CDR3 sequence: CASSVSRDLRADTQYF. DNA of the CDR3: TGTGCCAGCAGCGTTAGCCGGGATCTGCGCGCAGATACGCAGTATTTT. J is TRBJ2-3 and V is TRBV9; maybe TRBD2 (5 bases). The germline V gene encodes CDR1 SGDLS and CDR2 YYNGEE. This CDR3 comprises 16 residues. Trimming took 2 bases from V and 4 from J, leaving 17 bases between them.

The J gene is TRBJ2-3, the V gene TRBV30, with 8 bases matching TRBD2. CDR1 is GTSNPN and CDR2 is SVGIG in the germline V gene (reference sequence). The CDR3 spans 15 residues. With 0 bases clipped from V and 8 bases from J, the junction kept 10 bases outside the gene matches. CDR3 bases: TGTGCCTGGAGTGTACTCGGCGCCGGGGGGGGTACGCAGTATTTT. This gives the protein CAWSVLGAGGGTQYF.

The V call is TRBV4-1, the J call TRBJ1-2; D not certain. V was pared by 4 bases and J by 8 bases, with 20 bases between. This CDR3 comprises 15 residues. The V gene's germline CDR1 is MGHRA and CDR2 YSYEKL. CDR3 in amino acids: CASSRPTPGRSGYTF. The DNA for the CDR3 is TGCGCCAGCAGCCGACCAACCCCTGGGAGGAGCGGCTACACCTTC.

The V and J genes are TRBV28 and TRBJ1-4; 9 bases agree with TRBD1. In germline, CDR1 is MDHEN, CDR2 SYDVKM. The CDR3 covers 16 residues. J gave up 8 bases and V 3 bases, and 10 bases lay outside the gene matches. CDR3 region: CASSFGPGQGKEKLFF. The CDR3 bases are TGTGCCAGCAGTTTTGGACCGGGACAGGGAAAAGAAAAACTGTTTTTT.